This record looks at one T cell receptor (beta chain) sequence and its context. The antigen remains undetermined. TCRdb analysed the 5' RACE reads with MiXCR anew, one entry per CDR3 protein. This table holds 40,000 to 60,000 distinct CDR3 sequences, around 3.3% found once. The unsorted libraries originated from 2 million PBMCs that had been stored at -80 C. This CDR3 is 17 amino acids long. The junction had 12 bases not matched to a gene; V was cut back by 5 bases and J by 1 base. The data are from a study of neurological immune-mediated disorders. Notes on the study in general: The most TCR clonal expansion was seen in HTLV-1-associated myelopathy, whereas the least was seen in multiple sclerosis, below the level in healthy controls.

The gene calls are TRBV12-3 or TRBV12-4 and TRBJ1-1; 8 bases are a match to TRBD1. Sequenced input: PBMCs. This TCR was recovered from a man aged 35-49 years with multiple sclerosis. The CDR3: CASSSTGTGRWNTEAFF. The CDR3 bases are TGTGCCAGCAGTAGCACCGGGACAGGCAGATGGAACACTGAAGCTTTCTTT.